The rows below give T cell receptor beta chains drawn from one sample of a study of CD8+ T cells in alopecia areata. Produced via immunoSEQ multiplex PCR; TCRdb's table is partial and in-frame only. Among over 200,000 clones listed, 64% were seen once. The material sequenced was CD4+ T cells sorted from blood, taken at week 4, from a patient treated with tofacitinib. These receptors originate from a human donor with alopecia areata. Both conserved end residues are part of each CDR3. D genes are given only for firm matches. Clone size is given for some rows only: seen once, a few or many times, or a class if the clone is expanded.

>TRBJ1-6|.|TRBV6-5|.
CASSYSGFNGSPLHF
TGTGCCAGCAGTTACTCAGGTTTCAATGGTTCACCCCTCCACTTT
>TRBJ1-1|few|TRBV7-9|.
CAIQDLLNTEAFF
TGTGCCATCCAGGATCTGCTGAACACTGAAGCTTTCTTT
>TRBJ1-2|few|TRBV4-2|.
CASSQDSFQGYTF
TGTGCCAGCAGCCAAGATTCGTTCCAAGGCTACACCTTC
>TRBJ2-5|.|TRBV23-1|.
CASSHGDNRQETQYF
TGCGCCAGCAGTCACGGGGACAACAGACAAGAGACCCAGTACTTC
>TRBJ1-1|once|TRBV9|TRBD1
CASSVQTGLAEAFF
TGTGCCAGCAGCGTACAGACAGGGTTGGCTGAAGCTTTCTTT
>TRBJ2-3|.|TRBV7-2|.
CASSLVGAGRGTDTQYF
TGTGCCAGCAGCTTAGTCGGGGCAGGGCGCGGGACAGATACGCAGTATTTT
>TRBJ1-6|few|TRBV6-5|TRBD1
CASSDRDYNSPLHF
TGTGCCAGCAGTGACAGGGACTATAATTCACCCCTCCACTTT
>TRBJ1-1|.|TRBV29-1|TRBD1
CSVEADRGTEAFF
TGCAGCGTTGAAGCCGACAGGGGGACTGAAGCTTTCTTT
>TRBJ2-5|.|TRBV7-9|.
CASSSGNPQETQYF
TGTGCCAGCAGCTCTGGAAACCCCCAAGAGACCCAGTACTTC
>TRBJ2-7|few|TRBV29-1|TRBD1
CSGRTGTYEQYF
TGCAGCGGAAGGACAGGTACCTACGAGCAGTACTTC
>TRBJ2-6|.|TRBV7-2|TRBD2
CASGAGGPLGANVLTF
TGTGCCAGCGGGGCGGGGGGACCCCTCGGGGCCAACGTCCTGACTTTC
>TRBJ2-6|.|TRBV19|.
CASRRVGANVLTF
TGTGCCAGTAGAAGGGTTGGGGCCAACGTCCTGACTTTC
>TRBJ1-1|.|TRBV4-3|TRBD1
CASSQLISTGSNTEAFF
TGCGCCAGCAGCCAGCTCATTTCGACAGGGAGTAACACTGAAGCTTTCTTT
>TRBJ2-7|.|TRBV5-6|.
CASSLRGGDEQYF
TGTGCCAGCAGCTTGCGAGGAGGGGACGAGCAGTACTTC
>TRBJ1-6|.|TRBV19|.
CASSMARGNSPLHF
TGTGCCAGTAGTATGGCCCGGGGTAATTCACCCCTCCACTTT
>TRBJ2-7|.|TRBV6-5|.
CASRAQGNEQYF
TGTGCCAGCAGGGCCCAGGGGAACGAGCAGTACTTC
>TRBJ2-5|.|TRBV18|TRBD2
CASSPEGGIETQYF
TGTGCCAGCTCACCGGAGGGAGGGATAGAGACCCAGTACTTC
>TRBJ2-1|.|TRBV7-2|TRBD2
CASSLERGALGWQFF
TGTGCCAGCAGCTTAGAGCGGGGGGCTCTAGGATGGCAGTTCTTC
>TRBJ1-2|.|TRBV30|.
CAWSAARGGYYGYTF
TGTGCCTGGAGTGCCGCGCGGGGTGGCTACTATGGCTACACCTTC
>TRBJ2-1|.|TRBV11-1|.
CASSLEAGGNEQFF
TGTGCCAGCAGCTTAGAGGCAGGCGGGAATGAGCAGTTCTTC
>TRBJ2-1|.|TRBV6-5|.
CASSLLGFDEQFF
TGTGCCAGCAGTCTACTCGGGTTCGATGAGCAGTTCTTC
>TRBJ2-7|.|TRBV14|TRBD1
CASSQAGQGYNEQYF
TGTGCCAGCAGCCAAGCGGGACAGGGTTATAACGAGCAGTACTTC
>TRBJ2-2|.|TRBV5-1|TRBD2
CASSLVAGGTGELFF
TGCGCCAGCAGCTTGGTGGCGGGAGGCACCGGGGAGCTGTTTTTT
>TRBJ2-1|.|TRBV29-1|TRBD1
CSGGQGTYNEQFF
TGCAGCGGGGGACAGGGGACCTACAATGAGCAGTTCTTC
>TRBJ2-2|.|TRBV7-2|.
CASSLVNLVNTGELFF
TGTGCCAGCAGCCTGGTAAACCTCGTGAACACCGGGGAGCTGTTTTTT
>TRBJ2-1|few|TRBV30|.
CAWSMDYEQFF
TGTGCCTGGAGTATGGATTATGAGCAGTTCTTC
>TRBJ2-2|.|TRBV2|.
CASRGQDTGELFF
TGTGCCAGCAGGGGGCAGGACACCGGGGAGCTGTTTTTT
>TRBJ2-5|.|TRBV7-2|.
CASSFRRSETQYF
TGTGCCAGCAGCTTTCGGCGGAGTGAGACCCAGTACTTC
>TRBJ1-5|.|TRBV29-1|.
CSVSVQANQPQHF
TGCAGCGTCTCTGTCCAGGCCAATCAGCCCCAGCATTTT
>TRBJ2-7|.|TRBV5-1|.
CASSLGTGSSYEQYF
TGCGCCAGCAGCTTGGGGACTGGGAGCTCCTACGAGCAGTACTTC
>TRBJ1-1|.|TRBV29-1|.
CIGYSGWDEAFF
TGCATCGGCTATTCCGGGTGGGATGAAGCTTTCTTT
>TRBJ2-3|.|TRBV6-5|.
CASSSANTQYF
TGTGCCAGCAGTTCCGCAAATACGCAGTATTTT
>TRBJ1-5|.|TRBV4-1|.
CASSPQEGGGQPQHF
TGCGCCAGCAGCCCCCAGGAGGGGGGTGGTCAGCCCCAGCATTTT
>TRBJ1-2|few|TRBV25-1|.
CASSEMVGRGYGYTF
TGTGCCAGCAGTGAAATGGTGGGGCGCGGCTATGGCTACACCTTC
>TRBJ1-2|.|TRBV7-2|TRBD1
CASSLNYGTGYGYTF
TGTGCCAGCAGCTTAAATTATGGGACAGGATATGGCTACACCTTC
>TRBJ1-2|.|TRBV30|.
CAWSVLDNYGYTF
TGTGCCTGGAGTGTACTGGATAACTATGGCTACACCTTC
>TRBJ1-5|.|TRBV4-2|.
CASSQENQPQHF
TGTGCCAGCAGCCAGGAGAATCAGCCCCAGCATTTT
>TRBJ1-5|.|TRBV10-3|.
CAITAQPQHF
TGTGCCATCACCGCGCAGCCCCAGCATTTT
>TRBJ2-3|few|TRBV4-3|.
CASSQVGDTQYF
TGCGCCAGCAGCCAAGTGGGGGATACGCAGTATTTT
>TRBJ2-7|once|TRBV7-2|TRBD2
CASSLITGGGPSSYEQYF
TGTGCCAGCAGCTTAATCACGGGCGGGGGTCCGAGCTCCTACGAGCAGTACTTC
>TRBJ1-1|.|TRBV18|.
CASSPRESGTEAFF
TGTGCCAGCTCACCACGTGAAAGTGGCACTGAAGCTTTCTTT
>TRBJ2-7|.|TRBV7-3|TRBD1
CASSLAGQVREQYF
TGTGCCAGCAGCTTAGCGGGACAGGTGAGGGAGCAGTACTTC
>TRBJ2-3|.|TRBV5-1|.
CASSTGADTDTQYF
TGCGCCAGCAGCACTGGGGCCGACACAGATACGCAGTATTTT
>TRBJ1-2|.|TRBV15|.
CATSGGGGYGYTF
TGTGCCACCAGCGGTGGGGGGGGCTATGGCTACACCTTC
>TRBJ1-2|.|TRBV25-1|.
CASSRQNYGYTF
TGTGCCAGCAGCCGACAGAACTATGGCTACACCTTC
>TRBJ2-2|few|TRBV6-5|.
CASFGGPGELFF
TGTGCCAGCTTCGGGGGGCCCGGGGAGCTGTTTTTT
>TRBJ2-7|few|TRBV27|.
CASSSIYEQYF
TGTGCCAGCAGTTCTATTTACGAGCAGTACTTC
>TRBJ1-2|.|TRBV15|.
CATSRELGDGYTF
TGTGCCACCAGCAGAGAATTAGGGGATGGCTACACCTTC
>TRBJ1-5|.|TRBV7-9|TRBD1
CASSLGQGIANQPQHF
TGTGCCAGCAGCTTGGGACAGGGGATCGCCAATCAGCCCCAGCATTTT
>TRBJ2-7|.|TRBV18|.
CASSPNRQGEQYF
TGTGCCAGCTCACCAAATCGGCAGGGCGAGCAGTACTTC
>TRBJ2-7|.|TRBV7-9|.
CASSRTEEDEQYF
TGTGCCAGCAGCCGGACTGAGGAGGACGAGCAGTACTTC
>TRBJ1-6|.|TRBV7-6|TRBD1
CASSPRQGEPPLHF
TGTGCCAGCAGCCCTCGACAGGGTGAACCACCCCTCCACTTT
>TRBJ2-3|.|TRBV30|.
CAWAGRGQLVNTQYF
TGTGCCTGGGCGGGTCGAGGACAGTTGGTTAATACGCAGTATTTT
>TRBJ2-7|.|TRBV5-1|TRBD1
CASSLAIQGARGEQYF
TGCGCCAGCAGCTTGGCTATCCAGGGGGCGCGGGGTGAGCAGTACTTC
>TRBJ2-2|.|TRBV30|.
CAWSHQDLTGELFF
TGTGCCTGGAGTCACCAGGATCTCACCGGGGAGCTGTTTTTT
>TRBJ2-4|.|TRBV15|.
CATSSREQNIQYF
TGTGCCACCAGCAGCCGGGAGCAAAACATTCAGTACTTC